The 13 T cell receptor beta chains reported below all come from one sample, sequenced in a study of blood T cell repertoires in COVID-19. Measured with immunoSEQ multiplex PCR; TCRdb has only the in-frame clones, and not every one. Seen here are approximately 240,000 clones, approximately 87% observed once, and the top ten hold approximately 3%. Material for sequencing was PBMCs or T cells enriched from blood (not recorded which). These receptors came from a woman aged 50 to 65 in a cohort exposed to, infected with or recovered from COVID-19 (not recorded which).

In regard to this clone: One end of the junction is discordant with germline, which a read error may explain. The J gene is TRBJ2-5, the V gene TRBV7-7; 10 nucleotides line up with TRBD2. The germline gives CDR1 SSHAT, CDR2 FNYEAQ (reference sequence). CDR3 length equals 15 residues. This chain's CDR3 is CASSSSGGALETQYF. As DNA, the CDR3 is TGTGCTAGCAGCTCGAGCGGGGGGGCCTTAGAGACCCAGTACTTC.

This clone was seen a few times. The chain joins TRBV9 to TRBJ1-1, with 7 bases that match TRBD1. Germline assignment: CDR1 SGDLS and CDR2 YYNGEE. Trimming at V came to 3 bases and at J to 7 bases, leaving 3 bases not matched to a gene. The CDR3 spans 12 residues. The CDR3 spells CASSAGGIEAFF. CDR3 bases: TGTGCCAGCAGCGCAGGGGGGATTGAAGCTTTCTTT.

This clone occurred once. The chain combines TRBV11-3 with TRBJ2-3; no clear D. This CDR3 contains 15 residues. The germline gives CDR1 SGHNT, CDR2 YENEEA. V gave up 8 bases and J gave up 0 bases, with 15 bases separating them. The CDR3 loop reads CASSRRGTSTDTQYF. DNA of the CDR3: TGTGCCAGCTCCCGCCGAGGAACTAGCACAGATACGCAGTATTTT.

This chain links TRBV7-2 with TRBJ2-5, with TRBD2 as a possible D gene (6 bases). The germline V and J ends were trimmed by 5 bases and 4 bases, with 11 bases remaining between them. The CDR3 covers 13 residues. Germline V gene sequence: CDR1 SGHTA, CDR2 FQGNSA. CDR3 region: CASSVSGRETQYF. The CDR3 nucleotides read TGTGCCAGCAGCGTTAGCGGTAGAGAGACCCAGTACTTC.

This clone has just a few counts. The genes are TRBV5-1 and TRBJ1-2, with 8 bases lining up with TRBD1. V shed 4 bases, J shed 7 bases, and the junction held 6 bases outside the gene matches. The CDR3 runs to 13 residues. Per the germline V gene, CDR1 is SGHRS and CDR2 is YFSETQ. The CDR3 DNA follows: TGCGCCAGCAGCCGCGACAGGGGCGGTGGCTACACCTTC. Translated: CASSRDRGGGYTF.

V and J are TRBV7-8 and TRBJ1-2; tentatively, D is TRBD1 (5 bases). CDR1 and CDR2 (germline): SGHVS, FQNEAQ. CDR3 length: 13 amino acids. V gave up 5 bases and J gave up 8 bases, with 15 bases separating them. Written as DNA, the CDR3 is TGTGCCAGCAGCCCCAGCCAGGGCAGGGGCTACACCTTC. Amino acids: CASSPSQGRGYTF.

The CDR3 protein is CAWSPPSSYNEQFF. DNA of the CDR3: TGTGCCTGGAGTCCCCCGAGCTCCTACAATGAGCAGTTCTTC. The rearrangement joins TRBV30 to TRBJ2-1; no firm D call. Germline assignment: CDR1 GTSNPN and CDR2 SVGIG (reference sequence). V lost 2 bases and J 0 bases, leaving 8 bases between the germline ends. The CDR3 runs 14 residues.

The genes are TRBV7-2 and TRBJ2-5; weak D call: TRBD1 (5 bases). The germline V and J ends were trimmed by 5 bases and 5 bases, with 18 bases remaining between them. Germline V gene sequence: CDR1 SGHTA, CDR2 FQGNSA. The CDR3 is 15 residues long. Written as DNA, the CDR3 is TGTGCCAGCAGCCCCCAGGTAGGGGCTCGGGAGACCCAGTACTTC. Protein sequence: CASSPQVGARETQYF. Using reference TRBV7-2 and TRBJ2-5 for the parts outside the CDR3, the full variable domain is GAGVSQSPSNKVTEKGKDVELRCDPISGHTALYWYRQSLGQGLEFLIYFQGNSAPDKSGLPSDRFSAERTGGSVSTLTIQRTQQEDSAVYLCASSPQVGARETQYFGPGTRLLVL.

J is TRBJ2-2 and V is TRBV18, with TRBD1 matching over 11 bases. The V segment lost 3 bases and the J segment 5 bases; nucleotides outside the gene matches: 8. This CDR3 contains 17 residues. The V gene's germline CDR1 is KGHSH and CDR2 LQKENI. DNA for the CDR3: TGTGCCAGCTCACCTGCCTCCCGGGACAGGGGGACCGGGGAGCTGTTTTTT. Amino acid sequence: CASSPASRDRGTGELFF.

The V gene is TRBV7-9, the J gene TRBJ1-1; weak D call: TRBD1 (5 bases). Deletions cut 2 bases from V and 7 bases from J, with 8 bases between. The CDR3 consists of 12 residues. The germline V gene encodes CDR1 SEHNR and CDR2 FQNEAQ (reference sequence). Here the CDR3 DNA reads TGTGCCAGCAGCTTAAAGACAGATGAAGCTTTCTTT. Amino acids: CASSLKTDEAFF. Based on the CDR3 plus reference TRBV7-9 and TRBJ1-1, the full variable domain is DTGVSQNPRHKITKRGQNVTFRCDPISEHNRLYWYRQTLGQGPEFLTYFQNEAQLEKSRLLSDRFSAERPKGSFSTLEIQRTEQGDSAMYLCASSLKTDEAFFGQGTRLTVV.

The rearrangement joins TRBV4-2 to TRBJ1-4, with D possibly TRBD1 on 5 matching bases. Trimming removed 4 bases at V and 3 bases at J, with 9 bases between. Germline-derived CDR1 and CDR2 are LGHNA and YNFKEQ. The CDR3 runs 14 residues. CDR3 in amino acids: CASSPDSSNEKLFF. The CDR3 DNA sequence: TGTGCCAGCAGCCCCGACAGTTCTAATGAAAAACTGTTTTTT.

The CDR3 nucleotides are TGCGCCAGCAGCCAACAACTAGCGGGGCAAGAGACCCAGTACTTC. It translates to CASSQQLAGQETQYF. The V call is TRBV4-3, the J call TRBJ2-5; 10 bases match TRBD2. J gave up 2 bases and V 2 bases, and 2 bases lay outside the gene matches. The length of the CDR3 is 15 residues. Per germline, CDR1 LGHNA and CDR2 YSLEER.

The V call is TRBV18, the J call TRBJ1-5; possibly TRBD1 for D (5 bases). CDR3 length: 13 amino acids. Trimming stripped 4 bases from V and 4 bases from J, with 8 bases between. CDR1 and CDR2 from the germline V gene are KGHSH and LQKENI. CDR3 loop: CASSQTGNQPQHF. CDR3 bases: TGTGCCAGCTCACAAACAGGTAATCAGCCCCAGCATTTT. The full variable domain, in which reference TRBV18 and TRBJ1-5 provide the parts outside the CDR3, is NAGVMQNPRHLVRRRGQEARLRCSPMKGHSHVYWYRQLPEEGLKFMVYLQKENIIDESGMPKERFSAEFPKEGPSILRIQQVVRGDSAAYFCASSQTGNQPQHFGDGTRLSIL.